Presented here are 14 T cell receptor beta chains from one specimen sequenced in a study of T cell repertoires in cytomegalovirus infection. In TCRdb, the reads were re-called with MiXCR into one record per CDR3 protein. Among about 440,000 distinct CDR3 sequences, about 33% were seen once, and the ten largest hold about 13%. Sequencing used PBMCs. The receptors were gathered from a human donor in good health (CMV status not recorded). Some clones in this sample may be carry-over from other donors' samples.

The V gene is TRBV20-1, the J gene TRBJ2-3; 16 bases match TRBD2. Germline CDR1 is DFQATT and CDR2 is SNEGSKA (reference sequence). The CDR3 totals 16 residues. Trimming at V came to 4 bases and at J to 7 bases, leaving 8 bases not matched to a gene. In DNA, the CDR3 is TGCAGTGCTACCCCGGGACTAGCGGGGGGGCGGTATACGCAGTATTTT. The encoded protein is CSATPGLAGGRYTQYF.

This sequence joins TRBV6-5 and TRBJ2-5; D might be TRBD2 (5 bases). Germline V gene lookup returns CDR1 MNHEY and CDR2 SVGAGI. The CDR3 covers 17 residues. Between the trimmed V and J ends, which lost 0 bases and 4 bases, there was a span of 18 bases. The CDR3 loop reads CASSYSPASFPPETQYF. CDR3 nucleotide sequence: TGTGCCAGCAGTTACTCGCCAGCTAGCTTTCCCCCAGAGACCCAGTACTTC.

V and J are TRBV6-6 and TRBJ1-3; D remains ambiguous. Trimming cost V 8 bases and J 4 bases, with 21 bases left between them. Germline CDR1 MNHNY, CDR2 SVGAGI (reference sequence). This CDR3 spans 16 amino acids. This CDR3 reads CASSPGGPLGGNTIYF. The CDR3 region has the DNA TGTGCCAGCTCCCCAGGAGGGCCCCTGGGGGGAAACACCATATATTTT.

This clonotype was observed a handful of times. The chain joins TRBV10-2 to TRBJ1-1, with TRBD1 matching over 7 bases. Trimming removed 1 base from V and 1 base from J; junction bases left unmatched: 3. The CDR3 is 15 residues long. Germline-derived CDR1 and CDR2 are WSHSY and SAAADI. The CDR3 sequence: CASSEWDSRNTEAFF. Here the CDR3 DNA reads TGCGCCAGCAGTGAGTGGGACAGCAGGAACACTGAAGCTTTCTTT.

As for this clonotype: The conserved phenylalanine or tryptophan is not found at the CDR3 terminus, so this likely reflects a read error. The genes are TRBV6-1 and TRBJ2-1; the D is unclear. This CDR3 spans 12 amino acids. V was clipped by 10 bases and J by 3 bases, with 10 bases between them. Germline CDR1 reads MNHNS; CDR2 reads SASEGT. CDR3 sequence reads: CATFLDYNEQFI. CDR3 nucleotide sequence: TGTGCCACCTTCCTTGACTACAATGAGCAGTTCATC.

CDR3 nucleotides: TGTGCCAGCAGCCCCCGGACAGGGATGGGAAGAGAGACCCAGTACTTC. Amino acid sequence: CASSPRTGMGRETQYF. The rearrangement uses TRBV11-2 and TRBJ2-5, with 8 bases that match TRBD1. The CDR3 runs to 16 residues. V was clipped by 5 bases and J by 4 bases; unmatched bases: 12. Germline CDR1 reads SGHAT; CDR2 reads FQNNGV. Variable domain in full (rest from reference TRBV11-2 and TRBJ2-5): EAGVAQSPRYKIIEKRQSVAFWCNPISGHATLYWYQQILGQGPKLLIQFQNNGVVDDSQLPKDRFSAERLKGVDSTLKIQPAKLEDSAVYLCASSPRTGMGRETQYFGPGTRLLVL.

This clonotype has at least ten counts. V and J are TRBV7-2 and TRBJ1-6, with D hard to call. The CDR3 is 13 residues long. Trimming pared 5 bases from V and 8 bases from J, leaving 10 bases between. Germline V gives CDR1 SGHTA, CDR2 FQGNSA. The CDR3 here is CASSPTPYSPLHF. The CDR3 DNA follows: TGTGCCAGCAGCCCGACGCCCTATTCACCCCTCCACTTT.

This clonotype was seen more than once but under ten times. The chain recombines TRBV27 with TRBJ2-1; TRBD2 might be the D (7 bases). The ends were cut back, 9 bases at V and 1 base at J, with 19 bases in the middle. Germline CDR1 reads MNHEY; CDR2 reads SMNVEV (reference sequence). The length of the CDR3 is 16 residues. The CDR3 spells CASMEGGASSYNEQFF. The CDR3 nucleotides are TGTGCCAGTATGGAGGGGGGGGCGAGTTCCTACAATGAGCAGTTCTTC.

The chain links TRBV15 to TRBJ1-5, with 8 bases aligning to TRBD1. This CDR3 region has 15 residues. CDR1 is LNHNV and CDR2 is YYDKDF in the germline V gene (reference sequence). V was clipped by 5 bases and J by 6 bases; unmatched bases: 9. CDR3 protein: CATSVSRGPGQPQHF. CDR3 coding DNA: TGTGCCACCAGCGTATCCAGGGGGCCAGGTCAGCCCCAGCATTTT.

This clonotype was observed at least ten times. DNA of the CDR3: TGTGCCAGCAGCTTTGGACTAGCGGGATTCACAGATACGCAGTATTTT. Translating it yields CASSFGLAGFTDTQYF. J is TRBJ2-3 and V is TRBV7-9, with 12 bases lining up with TRBD2. Germline V CDR1 and CDR2: SEHNR, FQNEAQ (reference sequence). The CDR3 runs 16 residues. With 3 bases clipped from V and 2 bases from J, the junction kept 3 bases outside the gene matches.

This clonotype was seen many times. The chain couples TRBV6-1 to TRBJ2-1; D tentatively reads TRBD1 or TRBD2 (5 bases each). Germline CDR1 reads MNHNS; CDR2 reads SASEGT. The germline V and J ends were trimmed by 6 bases and 9 bases, with 27 bases remaining between them. The CDR3 length is 17 residues. CDR3 protein: CASSNLGLGVGLSEQFF. The CDR3 DNA follows: TGTGCCAGCAGCAACCTCGGGCTGGGGGTGGGTTTAAGTGAGCAGTTCTTC.

This clonotype turned up a few times. The chain has TRBV3-1 and TRBJ2-1; no definite D call. Trimming left V 4 bases short and J 5 bases short, with 12 bases between. This CDR3 spans 14 amino acids. Germline loops: CDR1 LGHDT, CDR2 YNNKEL (reference sequence). The CDR3 sequence: CASSLRGSDNEQFF. For the CDR3, the DNA is TGTGCCAGCAGCCTACGCGGATCTGACAATGAGCAGTTCTTC.

In its sample, this clonotype was seen many times. The V call is TRBV27, the J call TRBJ2-5; tentatively, D is TRBD2 (5 bases). Germline assignment: CDR1 MNHEY and CDR2 SMNVEV (reference sequence). The CDR3 length is 13 residues. Trimming left V 5 bases short and J 5 bases short, with 12 bases between. DNA of the CDR3: TGTGCCAGCAGTCCCACCAGAGGGGAGACCCAGTACTTC. Its protein is CASSPTRGETQYF.

This clonotype was observed a few times. This sequence joins TRBV5-6 and TRBJ1-6; TRBD1 matches 12 bases. This CDR3 region has 20 residues. Losses at the gene ends were 4 bases for V and 0 bases for J; bases not matched to a gene: 11. CDR1 and CDR2 from the germline V gene are SGHDT and YYEEEE. The CDR3 DNA sequence: TGTGCCAGCAGCCCCAGCACCGGGACAGGGGGCTTCTCCTATAATTCACCCCTCCACTTT. This encodes CASSPSTGTGGFSYNSPLHF.